The 8 T cell receptor beta chains given below trace back to one sample, sequenced in a study of graft-versus-host responses after intestinal transplantation. The table came from immunoSEQ multiplex PCR; TCRdb's copy has only in-frame clones and leaves some out. This table has around 110,000 clones, approximately 90% appearing once. No antigen has been identified for these receptors. The input for sequencing was unstimulated CD4+ T cells sorted from spleen or lymph node cells, taken before intestinal transplant. The receptor set was obtained from a human donor who received an intestinal transplant.

This clone was detected a few times. The chain employs TRBV29-1 and TRBJ1-2, with D hard to call. The germline gives CDR1 SQVTM, CDR2 ANQGSEA. V was clipped by 4 bases and J by 5 bases, with 11 bases between them. CDR3 length: 12 amino acids. In nucleotides, the CDR3 is TGCAGCGTTGGGGAGGCGGATTATGGCTACACCTTC. It is translated as CSVGEADYGYTF.

The chain has TRBV6-1 and TRBJ2-1, with D possibly matching TRBD1 (5 bases). Looked up from germline, CDR1 is MNHNS and CDR2 is SASEGT. Trimming cost V 8 bases and J 3 bases, with 11 bases left between them. This CDR3 has 13 amino acids. CDR3 sequence: CASLTDYYNEQFF. The CDR3 DNA reads TGTGCCAGCCTGACAGATTACTACAATGAGCAGTTCTTC.

The chain recombines TRBV18 with TRBJ1-5; no firm D call. Germline V gives CDR1 KGHSH, CDR2 LQKENI. This CDR3 spans 16 amino acids. V lost 2 bases and J 3 bases, leaving 14 bases between the germline ends. The CDR3 DNA is TGTGCCAGCTCACCATTTCCATCCAGGTTCAATCAGCCCCAGCATTTT. This encodes CASSPFPSRFNQPQHF.

V is TRBV7-3 and J is TRBJ2-7; 8 positions match TRBD2. The germline CDR1 and CDR2 sequences are SGHTA and FQGTGA. After removal of 5 bases from V and 5 bases from J, the junction contained 5 bases not matched to a gene. The length of the CDR3 is 13 residues. In nucleotides, the CDR3 is TGTGCCAGCAGCCTCCGTAGCGGGAACGAGCAGTACTTC. This translates into CASSLRSGNEQYF.

This chain links TRBV9 with TRBJ2-1, with 10 bases matching TRBD2. This CDR3 has 16 amino acids. Trimming took 4 bases from V and 1 from J; bases not matched to a gene: 5. CDR1 SGDLS and CDR2 YYNGEE come from the germline V gene. CDR3 DNA sequence: TGTGCCAGCAGCCCTAGCGGGGGTAGGTCCTACAATGAGCAGTTCTTC. As protein: CASSPSGGRSYNEQFF.

This clone showed up just a few times. The V call is TRBV2, the J call TRBJ1-2; tentatively, D is TRBD1 (6 bases). Trimming stripped 0 bases from V and 8 bases from J, with 10 bases between. In germline, CDR1 is SNHLY, CDR2 FYNNEI. The CDR3 has 13 amino acids. The CDR3 loop is CASSEAYRDGYTF. The CDR3 bases are TGTGCCAGCAGTGAAGCCTACAGGGACGGCTACACCTTC.

The chain is built from TRBV4-3 and TRBJ2-1; maybe TRBD2 (6 bases). This CDR3 is built from 18 residues. V was trimmed by 0 bases and J by 0 bases, leaving 15 bases between them. Germline V gene lookup returns CDR1 LGHNA and CDR2 YSLEER. In DNA form, the CDR3 reads TGCGCCAGCAGCCAAGATCAACCTTCTAGCGTCTCCTACAATGAGCAGTTCTTC. This encodes CASSQDQPSSVSYNEQFF.

This chain connects TRBV15 to TRBJ1-5, with 9 bases identical to TRBD1. CDR1 and CDR2 from the germline V gene are LNHNV and YYDKDF (reference sequence). V lost 3 bases, J lost 0 bases, and 12 bases stayed unmatched. This CDR3 has 19 amino acids. The CDR3 nucleotides are TGTGCCACCAGCAGGCAAACAGGGGGCGTCTCATATAGCAATCAGCCCCAGCATTTT. This encodes CATSRQTGGVSYSNQPQHF.